The 27 T cell receptor beta chains below were found in one sample sequenced in a study of OX40 agonist ivuxolimab in advanced cancers. TCRdb's table, derived via immunoSEQ multiplex PCR, lists solely in-frame clones and lacks some. The top ten hold just over 2% of the sample, which has under 30,000 clones, approximately 77% seen once. The sequencing here drew on CD4+ or CD8+ T cells sorted from blood, taken in a trial of the OX40 agonist ivuxolimab. Receptors originate from an adult with an advanced solid tumor such as melanoma, head and neck, liver or kidney cancer.

The gene calls are TRBV7-3 and TRBJ1-5, with D possibly TRBD1 on 6 matching bases. The CDR3 extends over 14 amino acids. V dropped 6 bases and J dropped 2 bases, with 11 bases sitting between them. Germline V CDR1 and CDR2: SGHTA, FQGTGA. The CDR3 here is CASSSGDGNQPQHF. As DNA, the CDR3 is TGTGCCAGCAGTTCAGGGGACGGCAATCAGCCCCAGCATTTT. Variable domain in full (rest from reference TRBV7-3 and TRBJ1-5): GAGVSQTPSNKVTEKGKYVELRCDPISGHTALYWYRQSLGQGPEFLIYFQGTGAADDSGLPNDRFFAVRPEGSVSTLKIQRTERGDSAVYLCASSSGDGNQPQHFGDGTRLSIL.

The gene calls are TRBV18 and TRBJ1-2, with D perhaps matching TRBD1 (5 bases). The CDR3 sequence is 14 residues long. The germline V gene has CDR1 KGHSH and CDR2 LQKENI. The V gene lost 4 bases and the J gene lost 6 bases, with 15 bases spanning the gap. Here the CDR3 reads CASSRNGATNGYTF. The CDR3 DNA sequence: TGTGCCAGCTCACGTAATGGGGCGACTAATGGCTACACCTTC.

The chain couples TRBV28 to TRBJ2-3; D may correspond to TRBD1 or TRBD2 (6 bases each). There are 16 residues in the CDR3. Trimming removed 7 bases from V and 1 base from J, with 18 bases in between. Germline loops: CDR1 MDHEN, CDR2 SYDVKM. CDR3 coding DNA: TGTGCCAGCACTCTTTGGAGGGCAGGGGGCACAGATACGCAGTATTTT. It is translated as CASTLWRAGGTDTQYF.

This clone was detected only once. This chain connects TRBV5-1 to TRBJ1-4; TRBD1 might be the D (6 bases). CDR1 is SGHRS and CDR2 is YFSETQ in the germline V gene. The CDR3 spans 15 residues. V lost 4 bases and J 5 bases, leaving 15 bases between the germline ends. CDR3 amino acids: CASSETGSPNEKLFF. Written as DNA, the CDR3 is TGCGCCAGCAGCGAGACAGGCTCCCCCAATGAAAAACTGTTTTTT.

The CDR3 region has the DNA TGTGCCAGCAGAAGGGGGCAGGGTGACACTGAAGCTTTCTTT. Protein sequence: CASRRGQGDTEAFF. This chain uses TRBV27 with TRBJ1-1; 7 bases are shared with TRBD1. Trimming took 6 bases from V and 3 from J; bases not matched to a gene: 7. This CDR3 has 14 residues. Germline CDR1 MNHEY, CDR2 SMNVEV (reference sequence).

The chain uses TRBV6-5 and TRBJ2-2, with 8 nucleotides matching TRBD1. The CDR3 consists of 15 residues. Germline CDR1 reads MNHEY; CDR2 reads SVGAGI. Trimming removed 5 bases from V and 4 bases from J; junction bases left unmatched: 6. Here the CDR3 DNA reads TGTGCCAGCAGTACCCAGGGGGCGGGCACCGGGGAGCTGTTTTTT. Its translation: CASSTQGAGTGELFF.

The chain couples TRBV2 to TRBJ2-1, with TRBD2 identical over 7 bases. CDR3 size: 14 residues. V was clipped by 9 bases and J by 1 base; unmatched bases: 6. Germline CDR1 is SNHLY and CDR2 is FYNNEI. For the CDR3, the DNA is TGTGCCAGGGGCGGGGGTGCGTCCTACAATGAGCAGTTCTTC. It yields the protein CARGGGASYNEQFF.

J is TRBJ1-3 and V is TRBV9; no firm D call. The length of the CDR3 is 15 residues. CDR1 and CDR2 from the germline V gene are SGDLS and YYNGEE. V was shortened by 2 bases and J by 3 bases, with 12 bases between the two germline ends. The CDR3 sequence: CASSVEPEHGNTIYF. As DNA, the CDR3 is TGTGCCAGCAGCGTGGAACCCGAACATGGAAACACCATATATTTT.

This clone was counted a single time. The rearrangement links TRBV11-2 to TRBJ2-7; the D call may be TRBD1 or TRBD2 (6 bases each). Per the germline V gene, CDR1 is SGHAT and CDR2 is FQNNGV. This CDR3 spans 15 amino acids. V was trimmed by 2 bases and J by 0 bases, leaving 11 bases between them. The CDR3 DNA reads TGTGCCAGCAGCTTACAGGGGACTCTCTCCTACGAGCAGTACTTC. It encodes CASSLQGTLSYEQYF.

V usage is TRBV2 and J usage is TRBJ1-5; TRBD1 is a possible D gene (5 bases). V gave up 2 bases and J gave up 3 bases, with 14 bases separating them. The CDR3 runs to 16 residues. In germline, CDR1 is SNHLY, CDR2 FYNNEI. The CDR3, as DNA: TGTGCCAGCAGTGAACAGGGCGAGCGGGTCAATCAGCCCCAGCATTTT. Amino acid sequence: CASSEQGERVNQPQHF.

This clone showed up just a few times. The chain has TRBV5-1 and TRBJ2-5, with TRBD1 as a possible D gene (5 bases). Germline loops: CDR1 SGHRS, CDR2 YFSETQ. The CDR3 sequence is 13 residues long. V gave up 1 base and J gave up 5 bases, with 9 bases separating them. This CDR3 is CASSLMQGETQYF. The CDR3 nucleotides are TGCGCCAGCAGCTTGATGCAGGGCGAGACCCAGTACTTC.

On this clone: The same CDR3 arises from other DNA sequences in this sample as well. The chain couples TRBV2 to TRBJ2-7, with 10 bases aligning to TRBD1. The CDR3 sequence is 14 residues long. The germline gives CDR1 SNHLY, CDR2 FYNNEI. Trimming cost V 6 bases and J 3 bases; bases outside gene matches: 5. The CDR3 DNA sequence: TGTGCCAGCAGGGGACAGGGGATCAGCTACGAGCAGTACTTC. Translated, it gives CASRGQGISYEQYF.

The rearrangement uses TRBV5-6 and TRBJ1-5, with D perhaps TRBD1 (6 bases). Trimming took off 3 bases at V and 7 bases at J, with 17 bases between the two ends. The CDR3 is 15 residues long. Germline V gene data show CDR1 as SGHDT and CDR2 as YYEEEE. The chain's CDR3 is CASSSMDSPYQPQHF. Here the CDR3 DNA reads TGTGCCAGCAGCTCTATGGACAGCCCATACCAGCCCCAGCATTTT.

The gene calls are TRBV19 and TRBJ1-5; perhaps TRBD1 as D (6 bases). Germline V lookup: CDR1 LNHDA, CDR2 SQIVND (reference sequence). The CDR3 loop spans 14 amino acids. Between the trimmed V and J ends, which lost 5 bases and 5 bases, there was a span of 13 bases. The CDR3 reads CASSLRGVDQPQHF. CDR3 nucleotides: TGTGCCAGTAGTTTGAGGGGGGTAGATCAGCCCCAGCATTTT.

This chain connects TRBV7-9 to TRBJ1-1; 7 bases match TRBD1. CDR3 length: 14 amino acids. Trimming at V came to 5 bases and at J to 1 base, leaving 4 bases not matched to a gene. Germline-derived CDR1 and CDR2 are SEHNR and FQNEAQ (reference sequence). The CDR3 is CASSPNRGNTEAFF. Written as DNA, the CDR3 is TGTGCCAGCAGCCCGAACAGGGGGAACACTGAAGCTTTCTTT.

CDR3 residues: CAIRDGNQETQYF. The CDR3 nucleotides read TGTGCCATCAGGGACGGTAACCAAGAGACCCAGTACTTC. The chain carries TRBV10-3 and TRBJ2-5; no definite D call. Germline lookup yields CDR1 ENHRY and CDR2 SYGVKD. Deletions cut 6 bases from V and 0 bases from J, with 8 bases between. The CDR3 has 13 amino acids.

This clone is labeled as medium-sized (0.01 to 0.1%). The chain has TRBV11-1 and TRBJ2-7, with no clear D. Trimming shortened V by 5 bases and J by 5 bases, and 16 bases separated the two germline ends. The CDR3 totals 14 residues. CDR1 and CDR2 (germline): SGHAT, FQDESV (reference sequence). CDR3 in DNA: TGTGCCAGCAGCCCTTCCCAAGGGTCCCACGAGCAGTACTTC. This translates into CASSPSQGSHEQYF.

The chain is built from TRBV2 and TRBJ1-4, with D unresolved. CDR3 length equals 15 residues. Trimming pared 2 bases from V and 0 bases from J, leaving 7 bases between. The V gene's germline CDR1 is SNHLY and CDR2 FYNNEI. This CDR3 reads CASSEIETTNEKLFF. As DNA, the CDR3 is TGTGCCAGCAGTGAAATTGAGACAACTAATGAAAAACTGTTTTTT.

The rearrangement links TRBV6-5 to TRBJ2-4; 7 bases line up with TRBD1. The CDR3 has 13 residues. With 8 bases clipped from V and 4 bases from J, the junction kept 5 bases outside the gene matches. From germline, CDR1 is MNHEY and CDR2 SVGAGI. Written as DNA, the CDR3 is TGTGCCAGCCGCCGGGACAGAAAAAACATTCAGTACTTC. Translation gives CASRRDRKNIQYF.

This rearrangement joins TRBV7-2 to TRBJ2-7; 9 bases match TRBD1. CDR1 and CDR2 (germline): SGHTA, FQGNSA. The CDR3 runs 14 residues. V lost 5 bases, J lost 0 bases, and 2 bases stayed unmatched. CDR3 loop: CASSVTGGSYEQYF. CDR3 DNA: TGTGCCAGCAGCGTGACAGGGGGCTCCTACGAGCAGTACTTC.

This CDR3 reads CASSMQGRRNNQPQHF. DNA for the CDR3: TGTGCCAGTAGTATGCAGGGCCGACGTAACAATCAGCCCCAGCATTTT. The rearrangement uses TRBV19 and TRBJ1-5, with D maybe TRBD1 (5 bases). The germline V and J ends were trimmed by 3 bases and 3 bases, with 15 bases remaining between them. The CDR3 loop spans 16 amino acids. The V gene's germline CDR1 is LNHDA and CDR2 SQIVND (reference sequence).

The chain combines TRBV2 with TRBJ1-4; perhaps TRBD1 as D (5 bases). Germline V gene lookup returns CDR1 SNHLY and CDR2 FYNNEI. The V gene lost 8 bases and the J gene lost 4 bases, with 8 bases spanning the gap. The CDR3 extends over 12 amino acids. The CDR3 loop reads CASGDGNEKLFF. CDR3 in DNA: TGTGCCAGCGGGGACGGTAATGAAAAACTGTTTTTT.

This clone was found once. The V call is TRBV7-3, the J call TRBJ2-3; D is ambiguous. The CDR3 is made up of 13 amino acids. Germline V gives CDR1 SGHTA, CDR2 FQGTGA. V was trimmed by 5 bases and J by 2 bases, leaving 8 bases between them. The CDR3 loop is CASSPRPTDTQYF. The CDR3 DNA reads as TGTGCCAGCAGCCCTCGACCCACAGATACGCAGTATTTT.

In this sample, this clone turned up a few times. The chain uses TRBV6-1 and TRBJ2-2; no definite D call. This CDR3 comprises 17 residues. In germline, CDR1 is MNHNS, CDR2 SASEGT. Trimming stripped 0 bases from V and 2 bases from J, with 13 bases between. CDR3 coding DNA: TGTGCCAGCAGTGAAGCGGGTTATGGGAAAAACACCGGGGAGCTGTTTTTT. It translates to CASSEAGYGKNTGELFF.

This clone was observed a single time. The chain has TRBV6-6 and TRBJ2-7; D is unclear. The CDR3 totals 14 residues. Trimming stripped 4 bases from V and 3 bases from J, with 13 bases between. Germline V gives CDR1 MNHNY, CDR2 SVGAGI (reference sequence). The DNA of the CDR3 is TGTGCCAGCAGTTCGTTGACGGGCCGCTACGAGCAGTACTTC. Its protein product is CASSSLTGRYEQYF.

This chain connects TRBV4-1 to TRBJ1-1, with D uncertain. Germline loops: CDR1 MGHRA, CDR2 YSYEKL. This CDR3 spans 14 amino acids. V lost 0 bases to trimming and J lost 1 base, with 6 bases between them. The CDR3 region is CASSQDPRNTEAFF. In DNA, the CDR3 is TGCGCCAGCAGCCAAGATCCCCGGAACACTGAAGCTTTCTTT.

This rearrangement joins TRBV5-6 to TRBJ2-3; 7 bases agree with TRBD1. Unmatched junction bases numbered 10, after V lost 4 bases and J lost 2 bases. The CDR3 consists of 16 residues. Germline CDR1 is SGHDT and CDR2 is YYEEEE. CDR3 amino acids: CASSRPGQYFTDTQYF. As DNA, the CDR3 is TGTGCCAGCAGCCGGCCGGGACAGTACTTCACAGATACGCAGTATTTT.